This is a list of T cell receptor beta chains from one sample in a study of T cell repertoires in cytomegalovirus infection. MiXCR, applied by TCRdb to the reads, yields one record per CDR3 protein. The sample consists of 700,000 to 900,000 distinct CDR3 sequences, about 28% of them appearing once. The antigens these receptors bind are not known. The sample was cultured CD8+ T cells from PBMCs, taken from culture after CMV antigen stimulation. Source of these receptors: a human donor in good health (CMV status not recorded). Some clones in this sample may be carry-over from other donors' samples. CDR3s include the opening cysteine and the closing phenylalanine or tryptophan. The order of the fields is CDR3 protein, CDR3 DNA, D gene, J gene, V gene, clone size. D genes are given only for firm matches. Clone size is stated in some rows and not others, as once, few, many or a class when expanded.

CDR3: CASSQEGDRVFSTEAFF
DNA: TGTGCCAGCAGCCAAGAAGGGGACAGGGTTTTTAGCACTGAAGCTTTCTTT
D: TRBD1
J: TRBJ1-1
V: TRBV3-1
size: -

CDR3: CASRVSNQPQHF
DNA: TGTGCCAGCAGAGTAAGCAATCAGCCCCAGCATTTT
D: -
J: TRBJ1-5
V: TRBV19
size: many

CDR3: CASSQDLRSNYGYTF
DNA: TGCGCCAGCAGCCAAGATCTCAGGAGCAACTATGGCTACACCTTC
D: -
J: TRBJ1-2
V: TRBV4-3
size: once

CDR3: CASSEGRPTEAFF
DNA: TGCGCCAGCAGTGAAGGACGGCCAACTGAAGCTTTCTTT
D: -
J: TRBJ1-1
V: TRBV10-1
size: few

CDR3: CASSPRVGRELFF
DNA: TGTGCCAGCAGTCCCCGGGTAGGCCGGGAGCTGTTTTTT
D: -
J: TRBJ2-2
V: TRBV27
size: -

CDR3: CASSLRQNEKLFF
DNA: TGTGCCAGCAGCTTAAGACAGAATGAAAAACTGTTTTTT
D: -
J: TRBJ1-4
V: TRBV7-6
size: many

CDR3: CASSLYGGSEQYF
DNA: TGTGCCAGCAGTTTATATGGGGGGTCCGAGCAGTACTTC
D: -
J: TRBJ2-7
V: TRBV27
size: few

CDR3: CASSPAGGISQETQYF
DNA: TGTGCCAGCAGCCCAGCCGGGGGCATTTCCCAAGAGACCCAGTACTTC
D: -
J: TRBJ2-5
V: TRBV4-1
size: -

CDR3: CASYSPDQVTLYEQYF
DNA: TGTGCCTCCTATTCTCCGGATCAGGTGACACTCTACGAGCAGTACTTC
D: -
J: TRBJ2-7
V: TRBV2
size: -

CDR3: CASSEGRETQYF
DNA: TGTGCCAGCAGCGAGGGGCGGGAGACCCAGTACTTC
D: -
J: TRBJ2-5
V: TRBV11-2
size: -

CDR3: CASWQVELGNQPQHF
DNA: TGTGCCAGCTGGCAGGTCGAGCTTGGCAATCAGCCCCAGCATTTT
D: -
J: TRBJ1-5
V: TRBV7-6
size: -

CDR3: CASSPAYRGNQPQHF
DNA: TGTGCCAGTAGTCCAGCCTACAGGGGCAATCAGCCCCAGCATTTT
D: -
J: TRBJ1-5
V: TRBV19
size: -

CDR3: CASSPGTDLETQYF
DNA: TGTGCCAGCAGCCCCGGGACCGACCTGGAGACCCAGTACTTC
D: -
J: TRBJ2-5
V: TRBV6-2/TRBV6-3
size: -

CDR3: CASRDRANGEGEKLFF
DNA: TGTGCCAGCCGGGACAGGGCAAACGGGGAGGGCGAAAAACTGTTTTTT
D: TRBD1
J: TRBJ1-4
V: TRBV6-6
size: -

CDR3: CASSWEGGPYNEQFF
DNA: TGTGCCAGCAGCTGGGAGGGGGGCCCCTACAATGAGCAGTTCTTC
D: -
J: TRBJ2-1
V: TRBV7-9
size: -

CDR3: CASRDRNYTF
DNA: TGTGCCAGCAGGGACAGGAACTACACCTTC
D: TRBD1
J: TRBJ1-2
V: TRBV6-2/TRBV6-3
size: -

CDR3: CASSQGALGRDTQYF
DNA: TGCGCCAGCAGCCAAGGGGCGCTAGGAAGAGATACGCAGTATTTT
D: -
J: TRBJ2-3
V: TRBV4-1
size: -

CDR3: CASFHKGENTEAFF
DNA: TGTGCCAGCTTCCACAAGGGGGAGAACACTGAAGCTTTCTTT
D: -
J: TRBJ1-1
V: TRBV6-6
size: -

CDR3: CASSLAGVPTRNEQFF
DNA: TGTGCCAGCAGCTTAGCCGGCGTGCCAACCAGAAATGAGCAGTTCTTC
D: -
J: TRBJ2-1
V: TRBV7-2
size: many

CDR3: CASWGGEGNQPQHF
DNA: TGTGCCAGCTGGGGCGGGGAGGGGAATCAGCCCCAGCATTTT
D: -
J: TRBJ1-5
V: TRBV27
size: -

CDR3: CASSEWGQGASNYGYTF
DNA: TGTGCCAGCAGTGAATGGGGACAGGGGGCAAGTAACTATGGCTACACCTTC
D: TRBD1
J: TRBJ1-2
V: TRBV25-1
size: -

CDR3: CASSPGPYTNTEAFF
DNA: TGTGCCAGCAGCCCCGGGCCTTACACGAACACTGAAGCTTTCTTT
D: -
J: TRBJ1-1
V: TRBV7-2
size: many

CDR3: CASSLDLAGGYYYNEQFF
DNA: TGTGCCAGCAGCTTAGATCTAGCGGGGGGTTACTATTACAATGAGCAGTTCTTC
D: TRBD2
J: TRBJ2-1
V: TRBV11-2
size: few

CDR3: CASSLIVPYTTDTQYF
DNA: TGTGCCAGCAGTTTAATAGTCCCCTACACCACAGATACGCAGTATTTT
D: -
J: TRBJ2-3
V: TRBV27
size: -

CDR3: CASSLASAGAASSTDTQYF
DNA: TGTGCCAGCAGCTTAGCGTCCGCGGGGGCCGCCTCTAGCACAGATACGCAGTATTTT
D: -
J: TRBJ2-3
V: TRBV7-6
size: -

CDR3: CASSSGPSNYGYTF
DNA: TGTGCCAGCAGTTCAGGGCCCTCTAACTATGGCTACACCTTC
D: -
J: TRBJ1-2
V: TRBV6-1
size: many

CDR3: CASSVRDRDYEQYF
DNA: TGTGCCAGCAGCGTCCGGGACAGGGACTACGAGCAGTACTTC
D: TRBD1
J: TRBJ2-7
V: TRBV9
size: -

CDR3: CASSITGAGGYTF
DNA: TGTGCCAGCAGTATTACCGGGGCGGGTGGCTACACCTTC
D: -
J: TRBJ1-2
V: TRBV12-3/TRBV12-4
size: few

CDR3: CASSPRQGIGEQFF
DNA: TGTGCCAGCAGCCCACGACAGGGTATCGGGGAGCAGTTCTTC
D: TRBD1
J: TRBJ2-1
V: TRBV7-6
size: -

CDR3: CASSYLLSNEKLFF
DNA: TGTGCCAGCAGTTACCTTCTCTCTAATGAAAAACTGTTTTTT
D: -
J: TRBJ1-4
V: TRBV6-5
size: -

CDR3: CATRSTMGAEQPQHF
DNA: TGTGCCACCCGCTCTACCATGGGGGCGGAACAGCCCCAGCATTTT
D: -
J: TRBJ1-5
V: TRBV10-3
size: -

CDR3: CASSLAGHLLTNTEAFF
DNA: TGTGCCAGCAGCTTAGCGGGACACCTCCTTACAAACACTGAAGCTTTCTTT
D: -
J: TRBJ1-1
V: TRBV11-1
size: -

CDR3: CASSLEGETDTQYF
DNA: TGTGCTAGCAGCTTAGAGGGCGAGACAGATACGCAGTATTTT
D: -
J: TRBJ2-3
V: TRBV7-7
size: -

CDR3: CASSLESRGRGEQFF
DNA: TGTGCCAGCAGCTTAGAGTCGCGAGGAAGGGGGGAGCAGTTCTTC
D: -
J: TRBJ2-1
V: TRBV7-2
size: many

CDR3: CGVTGGSYNEQFF
DNA: TGCGGGGTTACAGGGGGCTCCTACAATGAGCAGTTCTTC
D: TRBD1
J: TRBJ2-1
V: TRBV20-1
size: -

CDR3: CASSFIGLAVPPSTDTQYF
DNA: TGTGCCAGCAGCTTCATCGGACTAGCGGTCCCTCCGTCCACAGATACGCAGTATTTT
D: TRBD2
J: TRBJ2-3
V: TRBV7-8
size: many

CDR3: CASSSGVLGNTEAFF
DNA: TGTGCCAGCAGCTCAGGGGTATTGGGAAACACTGAAGCTTTCTTT
D: -
J: TRBJ1-1
V: TRBV5-4
size: -

CDR3: CATSPDRGSGNTIYF
DNA: TGTGCCACCAGCCCGGATCGGGGCTCTGGAAACACCATATATTTT
D: -
J: TRBJ1-3
V: TRBV15
size: -

CDR3: CASSLGGVEANYGYTF
DNA: TGTGCCAGCAGCCTAGGAGGGGTTGAAGCTAACTATGGCTACACCTTC
D: -
J: TRBJ1-2
V: TRBV7-6
size: few

CDR3: CASSIGKNEYGYTF
DNA: TGTGCCAGTAGTATCGGGAAGAACGAGTATGGCTACACCTTC
D: -
J: TRBJ1-2
V: TRBV19
size: -

CDR3: CASSLKRDSTYNEQFF
DNA: TGTGCCAGCTCACTTAAACGGGACTCCACGTACAATGAGCAGTTCTTC
D: -
J: TRBJ2-1
V: TRBV18
size: few

CDR3: CASSLTGDNEKLFF
DNA: TGTGCCAGCAGTCTGACAGGAGATAATGAAAAACTGTTTTTT
D: -
J: TRBJ1-4
V: TRBV28
size: once

CDR3: CASSTTTAVSQPQHF
DNA: TGTGCCAGCAGTACTACGACAGCCGTAAGTCAGCCCCAGCATTTT
D: -
J: TRBJ1-5
V: TRBV27
size: many

CDR3: CASSFSGIPLHNEQFF
DNA: TGTGCCAGCAGTTTTTCGGGGATCCCTCTCCACAATGAGCAGTTCTTC
D: -
J: TRBJ2-1
V: TRBV12-3/TRBV12-4
size: few

CDR3: CASSLTRENSNQPQHF
DNA: TGTGCCAGCAGCTTAACCAGGGAAAATAGCAATCAGCCCCAGCATTTT
D: -
J: TRBJ1-5
V: TRBV7-9
size: few

CDR3: CASSLRVWMCSNQPQHF
DNA: TGTGCCAGCAGCTTGAGGGTTTGGATGTGTAGCAATCAGCCCCAGCATTTT
D: -
J: TRBJ1-5
V: TRBV7-6
size: many

CDR3: CASSSGTFLAGANVLTF
DNA: TGTGCCAGCAGCTCCGGGACATTTTTGGCTGGGGCCAACGTCCTGACTTTC
D: -
J: TRBJ2-6
V: TRBV7-9
size: -

CDR3: CASSGPGVQMNTEAFF
DNA: TGTGCCAGCAGCGGCCCAGGGGTACAAATGAACACTGAAGCTTTCTTT
D: -
J: TRBJ1-1
V: TRBV5-4
size: few

CDR3: CASSVRGANYGYTF
DNA: TGTGCCAGCAGCGTGAGGGGGGCTAACTATGGCTACACCTTC
D: -
J: TRBJ1-2
V: TRBV11-1
size: -

CDR3: CASSQDLYSGSYNEQFF
DNA: TGCGCCAGCAGCCAAGATCTATATAGCGGCTCCTACAATGAGCAGTTCTTC
D: -
J: TRBJ2-1
V: TRBV4-3
size: many

CDR3: CASNPRGDTGELFF
DNA: TGTGCCAGTAACCCGAGGGGGGACACCGGGGAGCTGTTTTTT
D: -
J: TRBJ2-2
V: TRBV25-1
size: -

CDR3: CASSAWDSGTHTGELFF
DNA: TGTGCCAGCAGCGCCTGGGATTCAGGGACGCACACCGGGGAGCTGTTTTTT
D: -
J: TRBJ2-2
V: TRBV7-9
size: once

CDR3: CASSQDRTGLGETQYF
DNA: TGTGCCAGCAGCCAAGACCGGACAGGTCTAGGAGAGACCCAGTACTTC
D: TRBD1
J: TRBJ2-5
V: TRBV14
size: -

CDR3: CASRGQQYPTGELFF
DNA: TGTGCCAGCAGAGGACAGCAATACCCGACCGGGGAGCTGTTTTTT
D: -
J: TRBJ2-2
V: TRBV6-2/TRBV6-3
size: once

CDR3: CASSVGQLSSGANVLTF
DNA: TGTGCCAGCAGTGTGGGACAGCTCAGCTCTGGGGCCAACGTCCTGACTTTC
D: TRBD1
J: TRBJ2-6
V: TRBV27
size: -

CDR3: CSVDLRHGYTF
DNA: TGCAGCGTTGACCTAAGGCATGGCTACACCTTC
D: -
J: TRBJ1-2
V: TRBV29-1
size: -

CDR3: CASLNTEAFF
DNA: TGTGCCAGCTTGAACACTGAAGCTTTCTTT
D: -
J: TRBJ1-1
V: TRBV6-2/TRBV6-3
size: many

CDR3: CASSQVAGSYGYTF
DNA: TGTGCCAGCAGCCAAGTGGCGGGCTCCTATGGCTACACCTTC
D: -
J: TRBJ1-2
V: TRBV14
size: once

CDR3: CASSRNKRLSYNEQFF
DNA: TGTGCCAGCAGCCGGAATAAGCGGCTGTCATACAATGAGCAGTTCTTC
D: -
J: TRBJ2-1
V: TRBV7-6
size: many